This T cell receptor (beta chain) derives from a study of blood T cell repertoires in COVID-19. Study context: PBMCs, B-cell-depleted T cells, or T cells were the source of the cDNA or gDNA that made up the material.

Living in roughly 23 US areas, the participants were between roughly 18 and 95 years of age. This clone was found a few times. V lost 6 bases and J lost 9; bases outside the gene matches: 11. The germline CDR1 and CDR2 sequences are LGHNT and FRNRAP. The CDR3 has 14 amino acids. In the authors' methods: Estimates of nucleated cell counts were drawn from the amplification of reference gene primers. Clones were read by immunoSEQ multiplex PCR, and TCRdb kept only the in-frame ones, dropping some. That table is the source of V, J and clone size, and D and trimming were worked out from the DNA. Of 210,000 or so clones in the sample, 70% to 85% were seen once.

Specimen: PBMCs or T cells enriched from blood (not recorded which). This TCR derives from a man aged 55 to 70 who had recovered from COVID-19. V and J are TRBV12-5 and TRBJ2-1; 7 positions agree with TRBD1. The CDR3 protein is CASGQPDRAGEQFF. The CDR3 bases are TGTGCTAGTGGCCAACCAGACAGGGCTGGTGAGCAGTTCTTC.